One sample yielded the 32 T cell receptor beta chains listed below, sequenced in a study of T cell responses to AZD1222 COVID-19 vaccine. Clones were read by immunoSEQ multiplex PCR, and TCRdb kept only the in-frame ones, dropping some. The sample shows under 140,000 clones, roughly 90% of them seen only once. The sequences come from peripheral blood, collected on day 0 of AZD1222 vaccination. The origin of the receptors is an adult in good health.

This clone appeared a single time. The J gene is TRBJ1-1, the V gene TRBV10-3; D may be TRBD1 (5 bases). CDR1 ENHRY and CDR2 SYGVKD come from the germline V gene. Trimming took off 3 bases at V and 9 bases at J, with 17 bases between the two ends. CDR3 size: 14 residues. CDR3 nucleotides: TGTGCCATCAGTGACCCGGTTCAGGGTTTTAAAGCTTTCTTT. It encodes CAISDPVQGFKAFF.

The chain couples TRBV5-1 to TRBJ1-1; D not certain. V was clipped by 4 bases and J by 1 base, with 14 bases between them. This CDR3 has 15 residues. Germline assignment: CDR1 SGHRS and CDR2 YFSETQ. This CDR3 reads CASSPEGGQNTEAFF. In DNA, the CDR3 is TGCGCCAGCAGCCCCGAGGGCGGCCAGAACACTGAAGCTTTCTTT.

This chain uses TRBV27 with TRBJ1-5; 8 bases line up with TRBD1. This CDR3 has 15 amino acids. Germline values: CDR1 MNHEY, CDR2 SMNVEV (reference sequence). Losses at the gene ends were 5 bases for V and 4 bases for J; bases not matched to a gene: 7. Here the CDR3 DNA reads TGTGCCAGCAGTCCTGGGACAGGAGAAAATCAGCCCCAGCATTTT. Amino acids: CASSPGTGENQPQHF.

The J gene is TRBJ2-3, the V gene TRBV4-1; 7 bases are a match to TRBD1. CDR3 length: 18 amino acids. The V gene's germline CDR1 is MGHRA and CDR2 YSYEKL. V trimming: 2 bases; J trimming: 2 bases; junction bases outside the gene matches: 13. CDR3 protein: CASSQPLRTGSTTDTQYF. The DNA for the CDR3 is TGCGCCAGCAGCCAACCTCTCCGGACAGGTTCCACCACAGATACGCAGTATTTT.

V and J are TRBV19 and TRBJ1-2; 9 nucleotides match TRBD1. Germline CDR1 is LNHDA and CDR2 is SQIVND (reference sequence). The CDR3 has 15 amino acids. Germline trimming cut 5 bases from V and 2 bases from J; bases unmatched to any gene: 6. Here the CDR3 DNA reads TGTGCCAGTAGTCCAGGACAGGGGAAGAACTATGGCTACACCTTC. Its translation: CASSPGQGKNYGYTF.

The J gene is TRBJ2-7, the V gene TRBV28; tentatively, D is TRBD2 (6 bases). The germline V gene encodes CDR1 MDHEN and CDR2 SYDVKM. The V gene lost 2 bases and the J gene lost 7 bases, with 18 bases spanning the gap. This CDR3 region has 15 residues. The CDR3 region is CASSLPPGLRGEQYF. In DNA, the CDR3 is TGTGCCAGCAGTTTACCCCCAGGACTACGTGGGGAGCAGTACTTC.

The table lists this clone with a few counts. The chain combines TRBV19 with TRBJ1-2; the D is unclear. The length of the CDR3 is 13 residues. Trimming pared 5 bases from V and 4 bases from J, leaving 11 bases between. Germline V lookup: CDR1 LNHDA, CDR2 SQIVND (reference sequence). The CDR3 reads CASSPPGFYGYTF. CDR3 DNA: TGTGCCAGTAGTCCCCCCGGGTTCTATGGCTACACCTTC. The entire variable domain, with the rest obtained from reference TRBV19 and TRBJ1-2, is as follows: DGGITQSPKYLFRKEGQNVTLSCEQNLNHDAMYWYRQDPGQGLRLIYYSQIVNDFQKGDIAEGYSVSREKKESFPLTVTSAQKNPTAFYLCASSPPGFYGYTFGSGTRLTVV.

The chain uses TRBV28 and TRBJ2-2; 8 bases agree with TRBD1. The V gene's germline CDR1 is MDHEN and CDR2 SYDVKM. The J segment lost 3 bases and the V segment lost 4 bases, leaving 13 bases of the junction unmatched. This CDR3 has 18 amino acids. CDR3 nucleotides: TGTGCCAGCAGTTCCCCATCCTATGGACAGGGTTACACCGGGGAGCTGTTTTTT. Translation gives CASSSPSYGQGYTGELFF.

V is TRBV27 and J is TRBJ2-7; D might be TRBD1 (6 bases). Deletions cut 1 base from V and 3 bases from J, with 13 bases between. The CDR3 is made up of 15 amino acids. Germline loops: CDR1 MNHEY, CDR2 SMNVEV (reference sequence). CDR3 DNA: TGTGCCAGCAGTTTATTCAGTCAGGGGAACTACGAGCAGTACTTC. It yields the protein CASSLFSQGNYEQYF.

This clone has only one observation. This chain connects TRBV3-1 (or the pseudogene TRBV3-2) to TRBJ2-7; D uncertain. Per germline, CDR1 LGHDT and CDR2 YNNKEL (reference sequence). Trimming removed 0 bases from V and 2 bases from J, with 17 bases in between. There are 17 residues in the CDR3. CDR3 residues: CASSQDSLWRQTYEQYF. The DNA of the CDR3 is TGTGCCAGCAGCCAAGATTCCCTGTGGCGTCAAACCTACGAGCAGTACTTC.

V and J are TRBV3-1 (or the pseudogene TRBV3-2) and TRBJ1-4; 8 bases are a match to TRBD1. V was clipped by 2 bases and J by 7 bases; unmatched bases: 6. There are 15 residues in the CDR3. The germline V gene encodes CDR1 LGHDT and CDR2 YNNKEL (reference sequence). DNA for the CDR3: TGTGCCAGCAGCCAAACAACAGGGGGTAGTGAAAAACTGTTTTTT. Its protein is CASSQTTGGSEKLFF.

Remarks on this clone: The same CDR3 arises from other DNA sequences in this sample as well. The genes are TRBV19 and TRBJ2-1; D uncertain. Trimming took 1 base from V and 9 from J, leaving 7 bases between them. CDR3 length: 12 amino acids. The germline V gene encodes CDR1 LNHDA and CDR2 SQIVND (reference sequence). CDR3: CASSIVGREQFF. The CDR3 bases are TGTGCCAGTAGTATAGTGGGTCGTGAGCAGTTCTTC.

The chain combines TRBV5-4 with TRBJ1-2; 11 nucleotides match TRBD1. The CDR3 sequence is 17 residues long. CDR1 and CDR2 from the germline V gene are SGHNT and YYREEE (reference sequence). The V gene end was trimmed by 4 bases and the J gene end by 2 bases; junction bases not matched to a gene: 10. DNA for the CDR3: TGTGCCAGCAGCACGCTCCTCCGGGACAGGGGGAACTATGGCTACACCTTC. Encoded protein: CASSTLLRDRGNYGYTF.

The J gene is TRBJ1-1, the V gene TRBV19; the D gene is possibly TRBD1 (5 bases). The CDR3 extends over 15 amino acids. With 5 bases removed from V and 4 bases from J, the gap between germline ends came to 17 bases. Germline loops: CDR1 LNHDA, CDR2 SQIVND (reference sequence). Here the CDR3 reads CASSGKLGDVTEAFF. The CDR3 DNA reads TGTGCCAGTAGTGGAAAGTTGGGGGACGTCACTGAAGCTTTCTTT.

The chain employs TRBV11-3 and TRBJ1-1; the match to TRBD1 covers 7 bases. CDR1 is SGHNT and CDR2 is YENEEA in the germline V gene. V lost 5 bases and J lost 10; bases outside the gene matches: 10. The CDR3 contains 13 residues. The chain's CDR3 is CASSTPGGRGAFF. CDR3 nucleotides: TGTGCCAGCAGCACGCCAGGGGGGCGGGGAGCTTTCTTT. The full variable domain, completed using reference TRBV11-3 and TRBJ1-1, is EAGVVQSPRYKIIEKKQPVAFWCNPISGHNTLYWYLQNLGQGPELLIRYENEEAVDDSQLPKDRFSAERLKGVDSTLKIQPAELGDSAVYLCASSTPGGRGAFFGQGTRLTVV.

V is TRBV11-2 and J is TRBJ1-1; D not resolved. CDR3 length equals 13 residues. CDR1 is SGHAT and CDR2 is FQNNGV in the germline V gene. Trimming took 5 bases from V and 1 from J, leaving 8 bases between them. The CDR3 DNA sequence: TGTGCCAGCAGCCGTACGCGGAACACTGAAGCTTTCTTT. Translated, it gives CASSRTRNTEAFF.

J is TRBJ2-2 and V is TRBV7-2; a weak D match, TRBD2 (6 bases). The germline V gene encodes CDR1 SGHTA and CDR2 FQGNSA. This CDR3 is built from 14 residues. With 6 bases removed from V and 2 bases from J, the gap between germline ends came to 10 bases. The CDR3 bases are TGTGCCAGCAGATCGGGGGTTAACACCGGGGAGCTGTTTTTT. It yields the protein CASRSGVNTGELFF.

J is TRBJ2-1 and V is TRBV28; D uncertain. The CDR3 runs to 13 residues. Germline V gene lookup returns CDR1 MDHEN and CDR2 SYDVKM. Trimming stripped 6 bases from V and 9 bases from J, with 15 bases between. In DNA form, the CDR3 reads TGTGCCAGCAGCCTGACCGAAGCCAGTGAGCAGTTCTTC. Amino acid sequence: CASSLTEASEQFF. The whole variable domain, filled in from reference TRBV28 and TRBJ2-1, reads DVKVTQSSRYLVKRTGEKVFLECVQDMDHENMFWYRQDPGLGLRLIYFSYDVKMKEKGDIPEGYSVSREKKERFSLILESASTNQTSMYLCASSLTEASEQFFGPGTRLTVL.

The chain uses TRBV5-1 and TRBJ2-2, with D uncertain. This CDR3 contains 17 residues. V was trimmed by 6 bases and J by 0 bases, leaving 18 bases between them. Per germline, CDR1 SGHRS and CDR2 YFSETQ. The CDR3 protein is CASTLSYTNTNTGELFF. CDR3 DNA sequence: TGCGCCAGCACACTCAGTTACACAAATACGAACACCGGGGAGCTGTTTTTT.

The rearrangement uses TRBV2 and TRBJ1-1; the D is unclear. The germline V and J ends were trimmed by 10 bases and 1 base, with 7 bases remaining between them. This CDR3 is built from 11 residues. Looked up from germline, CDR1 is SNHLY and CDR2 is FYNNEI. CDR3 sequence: CATSGNTEAFF. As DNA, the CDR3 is TGTGCCACTTCCGGGAACACTGAAGCTTTCTTT. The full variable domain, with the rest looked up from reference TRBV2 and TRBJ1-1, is EPEVTQTPSHQVTQMGQEVILRCVPISNHLYFYWYRQILGQKVEFLVSFYNNEISEKSEIFDDQFSVERPDGSNFTLKIRSTKLEDSAMYFCATSGNTEAFFGQGTRLTVV.

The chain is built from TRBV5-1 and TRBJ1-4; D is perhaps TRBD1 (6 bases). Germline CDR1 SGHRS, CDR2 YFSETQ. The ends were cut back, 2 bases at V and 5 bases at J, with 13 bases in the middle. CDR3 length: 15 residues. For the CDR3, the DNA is TGCGCCAGCAGCTTAGCGGACAGATCAAATGAAAAACTGTTTTTT. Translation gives CASSLADRSNEKLFF. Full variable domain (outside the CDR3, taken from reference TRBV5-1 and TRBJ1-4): KAGVTQTPRYLIKTRGQQVTLSCSPISGHRSVSWYQQTPGQGLQFLFEYFSETQRNKGNFPGRFSGRQFSNSRSEMNVSTLELGDSALYLCASSLADRSNEKLFFGSGTQLSVL.

The CDR3 nucleotides are TGTGCCAGCAGGGGGGAAGAGAAAGCTTTCTTT. The encoded protein is CASRGEEKAFF. The chain recombines TRBV2 with TRBJ1-1; a possible D gene is TRBD1 (5 bases). The CDR3 is 11 amino acids. The germline gives CDR1 SNHLY, CDR2 FYNNEI. The germline V and J ends were trimmed by 6 bases and 9 bases, with 11 bases remaining between them.

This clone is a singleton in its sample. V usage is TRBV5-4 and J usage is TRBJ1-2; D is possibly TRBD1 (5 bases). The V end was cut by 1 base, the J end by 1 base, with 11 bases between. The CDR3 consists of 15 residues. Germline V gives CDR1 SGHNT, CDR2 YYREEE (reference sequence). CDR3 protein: CASSLWTRDNYGYTF. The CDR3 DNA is TGTGCCAGCAGCTTGTGGACCAGGGATAACTATGGCTACACCTTC.

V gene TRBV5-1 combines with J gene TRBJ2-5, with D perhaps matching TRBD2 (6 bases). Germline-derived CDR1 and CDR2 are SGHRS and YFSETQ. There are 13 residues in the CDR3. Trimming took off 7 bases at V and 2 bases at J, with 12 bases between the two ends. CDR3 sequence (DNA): TGCGCCAGCGTGGGACTGTCACAAGAGACCCAGTACTTC. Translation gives CASVGLSQETQYF.

The CDR3 DNA reads TGTGCCTGGCGCCGCTCCTACGAGCAGTACTTC. It yields the protein CAWRRSYEQYF. This chain connects TRBV30 to TRBJ2-7, with D uncertain. Trimming removed 5 bases at V and 0 bases at J, with 5 bases between. CDR3 length equals 11 residues. Germline CDR1 reads GTSNPN; CDR2 reads SVGIG (reference sequence).

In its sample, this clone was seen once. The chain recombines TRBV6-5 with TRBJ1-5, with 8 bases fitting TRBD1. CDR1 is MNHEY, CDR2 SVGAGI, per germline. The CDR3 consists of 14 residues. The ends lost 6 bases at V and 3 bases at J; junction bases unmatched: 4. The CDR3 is CASRGTGPNQPQHF. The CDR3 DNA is TGTGCCAGCAGGGGGACAGGTCCCAATCAGCCCCAGCATTTT.

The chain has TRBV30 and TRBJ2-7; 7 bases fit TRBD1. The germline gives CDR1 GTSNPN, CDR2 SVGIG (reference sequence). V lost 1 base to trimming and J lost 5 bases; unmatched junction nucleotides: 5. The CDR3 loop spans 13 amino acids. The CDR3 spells CAWSANRGHEQYF. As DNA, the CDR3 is TGTGCCTGGAGTGCAAACAGGGGACACGAGCAGTACTTC.

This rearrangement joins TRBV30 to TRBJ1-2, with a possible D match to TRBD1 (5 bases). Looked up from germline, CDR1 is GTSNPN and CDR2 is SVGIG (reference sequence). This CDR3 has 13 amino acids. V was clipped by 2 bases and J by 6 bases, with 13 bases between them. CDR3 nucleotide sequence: TGTGCCTGGAGTCCGGGTGGGGGGAATGGCTACACCTTC. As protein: CAWSPGGGNGYTF. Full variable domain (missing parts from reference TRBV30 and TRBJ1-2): SQTIHQWPATLVQPVGSPLSLECTVEGTSNPNLYWYRQAAGRGLQLLFYSVGIGQISSEVPQNLSASRPQDRQFILSSKKLLLSDSGFYLCAWSPGGGNGYTFGSGTRLTVV.

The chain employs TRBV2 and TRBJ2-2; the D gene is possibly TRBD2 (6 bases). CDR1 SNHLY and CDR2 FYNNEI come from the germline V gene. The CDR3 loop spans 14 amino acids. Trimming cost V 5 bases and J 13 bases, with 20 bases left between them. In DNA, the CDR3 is TGTGCCAGCAGTAACCGGGACTCCCGAACGGGGCTGTTTTTT. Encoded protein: CASSNRDSRTGLFF.

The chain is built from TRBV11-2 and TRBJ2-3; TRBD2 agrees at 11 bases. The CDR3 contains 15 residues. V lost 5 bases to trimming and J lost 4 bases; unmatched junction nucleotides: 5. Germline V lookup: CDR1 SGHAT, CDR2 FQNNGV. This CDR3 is CASSPWTSGPDTQYF. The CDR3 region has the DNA TGTGCCAGCAGCCCTTGGACTAGCGGGCCAGATACGCAGTATTTT.

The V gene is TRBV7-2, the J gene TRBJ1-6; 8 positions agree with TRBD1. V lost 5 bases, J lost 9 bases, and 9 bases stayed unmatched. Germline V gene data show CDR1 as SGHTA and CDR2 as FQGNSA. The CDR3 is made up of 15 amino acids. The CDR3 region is CASSPGGTGSSPLHF. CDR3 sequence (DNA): TGTGCCAGCAGCCCAGGCGGGACAGGTTCTTCACCCCTCCACTTT.

The CDR3 protein is CAWRAGTGRVGYTF. The CDR3, as DNA: TGTGCCTGGAGGGCCGGGACAGGGCGCGTGGGCTACACCTTC. The J gene is TRBJ1-2, the V gene TRBV30, with 9 bases lining up with TRBD1. Losses at the gene ends were 3 bases for V and 8 bases for J; bases not matched to a gene: 10. The CDR3 runs to 14 residues. Germline V CDR1 and CDR2: GTSNPN, SVGIG (reference sequence).